A single sample is the source of the 10 T cell receptor beta chains below, sequenced in a study of cytomegalovirus exposure and HLA in healthy donors. Researchers ran the PCR with 60 Vbeta and 13 Jbeta primers. This table comes from immunoSEQ multiplex PCR, and its TCRdb copy is limited to in-frame clones, with some not included. This table holds about 270,000 clones, roughly 70% found once. The sequencing sample was made of PBMCs. These receptors all stem from a female donor in good health and CMV-seronegative.

The V gene is TRBV28, the J gene TRBJ1-2; no clear D gene. V gave up 6 bases and J gave up 0 bases, with 8 bases separating them. Germline CDR1 reads MDHEN; CDR2 reads SYDVKM. The CDR3 consists of 13 residues. CDR3 region: CASSVAANYGYTF. In nucleotides, the CDR3 is TGTGCCAGCAGCGTTGCAGCTAACTATGGCTACACCTTC.

The chain recombines TRBV27 with TRBJ1-1; a possible D gene is TRBD1 (5 bases). In germline, CDR1 is MNHEY, CDR2 SMNVEV (reference sequence). Trimming pared 0 bases from V and 0 bases from J, leaving 8 bases between. The CDR3 is 15 residues long. The DNA of the CDR3 is TGTGCCAGCAGTTTATCTGGAGGGGTGAACACTGAAGCTTTCTTT. Amino acid sequence: CASSLSGGVNTEAFF.

The genes are TRBV5-6 and TRBJ1-2; perhaps TRBD1 as D (5 bases). The V end lost 3 bases, the J end lost 6 bases, and 12 bases lay between the germline ends. Germline assignment: CDR1 SGHDT and CDR2 YYEEEE. This CDR3 spans 13 amino acids. Here the CDR3 DNA reads TGTGCCAGCAGCTGGGGCAGGGAAAATGGCTACACCTTC. It translates to CASSWGRENGYTF.

V is TRBV19 and J is TRBJ2-5; D gene uncertain. The germline gives CDR1 LNHDA, CDR2 SQIVND (reference sequence). V lost 8 bases and J 9 bases, leaving 7 bases between the germline ends. The CDR3 length is 9 residues. CDR3 nucleotides: TGTGCCAGTGCTAGGTCCCAGTACTTC. This translates into CASARSQYF.

The genes are TRBV18 and TRBJ2-5, with unresolved D. The V and J ends lost 0 bases and 2 bases respectively, with 7 bases between them. The CDR3 runs 14 residues. The V gene's germline CDR1 is KGHSH and CDR2 LQKENI. Here the CDR3 reads CASSPPYIQETQYF. The CDR3 nucleotides read TGTGCCAGCTCACCACCGTACATTCAAGAGACCCAGTACTTC.

The sample holds a few counts of this clone. The J gene is TRBJ2-2, the V gene TRBV6-1, with D perhaps matching TRBD2 (5 bases). CDR1 is MNHNS and CDR2 is SASEGT in the germline V gene. The CDR3 length is 13 residues. V lost 8 bases to trimming and J lost 3 bases, with 10 bases between them. The CDR3 reads CASSSHYTGELFF. In nucleotides, the CDR3 is TGTGCCAGCTCTAGCCACTACACCGGGGAGCTGTTTTTT.

The gene calls are TRBV25-1 and TRBJ1-1; a possible D gene is TRBD1 (5 bases). Trimming cost V 4 bases and J 6 bases, with 15 bases left between them. CDR1 MGHDK and CDR2 SYGVNS come from the germline V gene. The CDR3 runs to 14 residues. The DNA for the CDR3 is TGTGCCAGCAGTGCCCGGGACGGGGGGGCTGAAGCTTTCTTT. Translated: CASSARDGGAEAFF.

DNA of the CDR3: TGTGCCAGCAGTGGACTAGCGGGTATCACGGGGTCCTACGAGCAGTACTTC. It encodes CASSGLAGITGSYEQYF. This sequence joins TRBV11-3 and TRBJ2-7, with TRBD2 matching 11 bases. V lost 6 bases to trimming and J lost 1 base; unmatched junction nucleotides: 11. This CDR3 comprises 17 residues. Germline CDR1 is SGHNT and CDR2 is YENEEA.

This clone was picked up one time. The chain carries TRBV6-4 and TRBJ2-3; 8 positions agree with TRBD2. Unmatched junction bases numbered 8, after V lost 2 bases and J lost 4 bases. Germline CDR1 MRHNA, CDR2 SNTAGT. The CDR3 is made up of 16 amino acids. CDR3 in amino acids: CASSDGSGGRPDTQYF. Here the CDR3 DNA reads TGTGCCAGCAGTGACGGGTCGGGAGGGCGACCAGATACGCAGTATTTT.

This sequence joins TRBV28 and TRBJ1-5, with D uncertain. With 2 bases removed from V and 2 bases from J, the gap between germline ends came to 10 bases. Germline loops: CDR1 MDHEN, CDR2 SYDVKM. The CDR3 is 15 amino acids. The CDR3 nucleotides read TGTGCCAGCAGTTTACGGAGCTCGGGCAATCAGCCCCAGCATTTT. Translating it yields CASSLRSSGNQPQHF.